This T cell receptor beta chain was profiled in a study of Ad26.COV2.S vaccination and SARS-CoV-2 variants. Turning to the study itself: Recipients of Ad26.COV2.S got it intramuscularly, once or twice 56 days apart.

CDR1 is KGHDR and CDR2 is SFDVKD in the germline V gene. The CDR3 is 13 amino acids. The V gene lost 7 bases and the J gene lost 4 bases, with 11 bases spanning the gap. TCRdb's table, derived via immunoSEQ multiplex PCR, lists solely in-frame clones and lacks some. The sample lists hundreds of thousands of clones; 89% were seen once. Regarding treatment: 15 to 20 received Ad26.COV2.S at low or high dose, single or two shots; roughly 5 received placebo; per-sample allocation not given. Sampling was performed 63 days after the first vaccine or placebo injection. The donor was a Boston adult aged 18-55 years. An Ad26 vector carrying the Wuhan-strain SARS-CoV-2 spike served as the vaccine.

The sequences come from peripheral blood, collected in a trial of Ad26.COV2.S vaccine versus placebo. The receptor was isolated from a person between 18 and 60 years old who received the Ad26.COV2.S COVID-19 vaccine or a placebo. The chain recombines TRBV24-1 with TRBJ2-3; D ambiguous. The CDR3 nucleotides read TGTGCCACCAGCGCCGGGCGCCCAGATACGCAGTATTTT. Translating it yields CATSAGRPDTQYF.